This T cell receptor (beta chain) appears in the sequencing data of a study of blood T cell repertoires in COVID-19. Some clones are missing from TCRdb's copy, which holds only in-frame ones; the method was immunoSEQ multiplex PCR. The sample has 150,000 to 200,000 clones, 70% to 90% seen once. Germline lookup yields CDR1 MNHEY and CDR2 SVGAGI. The CDR3 has 14 amino acids. This receptor was taken from a man between 18 and 29 years old who had recovered from COVID-19. The sequenced sample consisted of peripheral blood. The chain joins TRBV6-5 to TRBJ2-1; 9 bases fit TRBD1. The CDR3 reads CAIRQGERINEQFF. CDR3 coding DNA: TGTGCTATACGACAGGGGGAGCGGATCAATGAGCAGTTCTTC.